This T cell receptor beta chain originates from a study of identical twins. Overall study findings and caveats: Monozygotic twins shared more out-of-frame TCR alpha than recombination models predicted.

This clonotype has a count of ten or more. No antigen is known for it. This CDR3 has 19 amino acids. The germline CDR1 and CDR2 sequences are SGHAT and FQNNGV. Trimming stripped 1 base from V and 0 bases from J, with 19 bases between. Healthy Caucasians provided all donations. With template switching, a universal primer site was added, and the cDNA carried unique molecular identifiers. Using its own MiXCR run on the 5' RACE reads, TCRdb lists one record per CDR3 protein. The repertoire has around 250,000 distinct CDR3 sequences, roughly 13% of them found once; the top ten carry under 4.5%. This same sample was also part of a study on yellow fever vaccine responses in identical twins.

This TCR derives from a woman aged 18 to 35 in good health. The chain has TRBV11-2 and TRBJ2-1; perhaps TRBD2 as D (6 bases). The specimen was memory (CD45RO+) T cells sorted from blood. CDR3 region: CASSLGLSSERASYNEQFF. CDR3 in DNA: TGTGCCAGCAGCTTAGGTCTTAGTTCAGAGCGGGCCTCCTACAATGAGCAGTTCTTC.